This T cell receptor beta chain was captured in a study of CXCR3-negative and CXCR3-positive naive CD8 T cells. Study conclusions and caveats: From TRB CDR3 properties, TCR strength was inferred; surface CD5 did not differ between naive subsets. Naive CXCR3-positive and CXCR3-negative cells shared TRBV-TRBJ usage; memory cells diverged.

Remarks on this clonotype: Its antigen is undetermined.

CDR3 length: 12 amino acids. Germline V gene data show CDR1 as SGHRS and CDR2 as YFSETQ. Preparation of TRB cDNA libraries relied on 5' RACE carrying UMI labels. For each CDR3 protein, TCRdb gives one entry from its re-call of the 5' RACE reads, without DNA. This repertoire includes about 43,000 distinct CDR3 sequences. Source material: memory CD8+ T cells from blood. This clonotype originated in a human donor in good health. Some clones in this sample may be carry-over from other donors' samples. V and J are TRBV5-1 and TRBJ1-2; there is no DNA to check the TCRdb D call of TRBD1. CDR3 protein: CASSLTGGNFLF.